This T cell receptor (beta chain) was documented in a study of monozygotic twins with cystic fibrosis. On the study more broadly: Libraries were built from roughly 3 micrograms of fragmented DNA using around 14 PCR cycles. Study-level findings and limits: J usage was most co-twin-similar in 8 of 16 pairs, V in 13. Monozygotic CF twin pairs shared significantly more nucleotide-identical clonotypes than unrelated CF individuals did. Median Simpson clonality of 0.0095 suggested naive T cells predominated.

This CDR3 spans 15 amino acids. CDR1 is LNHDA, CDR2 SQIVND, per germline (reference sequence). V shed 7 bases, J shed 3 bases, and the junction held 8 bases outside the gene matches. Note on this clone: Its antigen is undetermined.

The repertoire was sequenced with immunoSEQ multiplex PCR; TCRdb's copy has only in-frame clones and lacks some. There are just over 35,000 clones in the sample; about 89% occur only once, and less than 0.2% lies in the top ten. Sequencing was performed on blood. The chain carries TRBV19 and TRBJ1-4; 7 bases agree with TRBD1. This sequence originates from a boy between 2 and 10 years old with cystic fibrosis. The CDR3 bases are TGTGCCAGTACCCCGCGACAGGGCTCTAATGAAAAACTGTTTTTT. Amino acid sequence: CASTPRQGSNEKLFF.